The 22 T cell receptor beta chains below come from one sample, sequenced in a study of blood T cell repertoires in COVID-19. Assay used: immunoSEQ multiplex PCR; TCRdb lists only in-frame clones, some missing. The sample holds approximately 150,000 clones; around 87% are singletons and the top ten take about an eighth. Sequenced sample: peripheral blood. The receptors here all came from a man in his late teens or twenties with COVID-19, enrolled during active disease.

The table lists this clone with a count of one. V is TRBV12-3 or TRBV12-4 and J is TRBJ2-1; D is undetermined. Trimming cost V 5 bases and J 3 bases, with 8 bases left between them. CDR3 size: 13 residues. The CDR3 reads CASSLRLYNEQFF. CDR3 bases: TGTGCCAGCAGTCTCCGACTCTACAATGAGCAGTTCTTC.

The chain employs TRBV10-2 and TRBJ2-5, with D possibly matching TRBD1 (6 bases). Per germline, CDR1 WSHSY and CDR2 SAAADI. CDR3 length: 17 residues. Trimming cost V 3 bases and J 1 base, with 18 bases left between them. CDR3 sequence: CASSEGQGTPVQETQYF. The CDR3 DNA sequence: TGCGCCAGCAGTGAAGGTCAGGGGACGCCTGTCCAAGAGACCCAGTACTTC.

This chain links TRBV7-2 with TRBJ2-5; 11 bases fit TRBD2. The CDR3 runs to 15 residues. Trimming at V came to 2 bases and at J to 2 bases, leaving 1 base not matched to a gene. The germline V gene has CDR1 SGHTA and CDR2 FQGNSA. CDR3: CASSLRLAGQETQYF. In DNA, the CDR3 is TGTGCCAGCAGCTTACGACTAGCGGGACAAGAGACCCAGTACTTC.

This chain uses TRBV7-9 with TRBJ2-7; 9 bases align to TRBD1. CDR3 size: 16 residues. The J segment lost 3 bases and the V segment lost 6 bases, leaving 12 bases of the junction unmatched. Looked up from germline, CDR1 is SEHNR and CDR2 is FQNEAQ (reference sequence). The CDR3 DNA reads TGTGCCAGCAGTCCAACCGGGACAGGGAGAATCTACGAGCAGTACTTC. This encodes CASSPTGTGRIYEQYF.

Turning to this clone: Sequence at one end of the junction differs from germline and may be a read error. The J gene is TRBJ1-4, the V gene TRBV30, with TRBD1 as a possible D gene (6 bases). CDR3 length: 14 amino acids. Germline CDR1 and CDR2: GTSNPN and SVGIG (reference sequence). CDR3 sequence (DNA): TGTGCCTGGAGTGTAGGGCTACCAGGGGAAAAACTGCTTTTT. Amino acid sequence: CAWSVGLPGEKLLF. The full variable domain, in which reference TRBV30 and TRBJ1-4 provide the parts outside the CDR3, is SQTIHQWPATLVQPVGSPLSLECTVEGTSNPNLYWYRQAAGRGLQLLFYSVGIGQISSEVPQNLSASRPQDRQFILSSKKLLLSDSGFYLCAWSVGLPGEKLLFGSGTQLSVL.

This clone has more than one count but fewer than ten. V is TRBV19 and J is TRBJ1-6, with TRBD1 matching 11 bases. V lost 7 bases to trimming and J lost 11 bases; unmatched junction nucleotides: 10. The CDR3 loop spans 15 amino acids. Per germline, CDR1 LNHDA and CDR2 SQIVND (reference sequence). This CDR3 reads CASTARTGGRTPLHF. The CDR3 region has the DNA TGTGCCAGTACGGCAAGGACAGGGGGCCGGACACCCCTCCACTTT.

This rearrangement joins TRBV29-1 to TRBJ2-7; 10 positions match TRBD1. The CDR3 totals 13 residues. Germline V gene sequence: CDR1 SQVTM, CDR2 ANQGSEA. Trimming at V came to 4 bases and at J to 7 bases, leaving 7 bases not matched to a gene. CDR3 bases: TGCAGCGTTGTAAGACAGGGGGCAGGTGAGCAGTACTTC. It translates to CSVVRQGAGEQYF.

The genes are TRBV4-3 and TRBJ2-7; TRBD2 agrees at 14 bases. The CDR3 runs to 15 residues. Germline V lookup: CDR1 LGHNA, CDR2 YSLEER. The V segment lost 4 bases and the J segment 2 bases; nucleotides outside the gene matches: 1. The CDR3 DNA follows: TGCGCCAGCAGCCTGGGACTAGCGGGAGCCTACGAGCAGTACTTC. Residues: CASSLGLAGAYEQYF.

The gene calls are TRBV4-1 and TRBJ1-2; 10 bases are shared with TRBD1. CDR1 and CDR2 from the germline V gene are MGHRA and YSYEKL. The J segment lost 7 bases and the V segment lost 1 base, leaving 3 bases of the junction unmatched. This CDR3 is 14 amino acids long. DNA for the CDR3: TGCGCCAGCAGCCAAGCCGACAGGGGGCGTGGCTACACCTTC. This encodes CASSQADRGRGYTF.

The chain carries TRBV30 and TRBJ2-5; D unresolved. The V end lost 1 base, the J end lost 5 bases, and 5 bases lay between the germline ends. Germline loops: CDR1 GTSNPN, CDR2 SVGIG (reference sequence). The CDR3 has 11 residues. CDR3 protein: CAWSGGETQYF. CDR3 nucleotide sequence: TGTGCCTGGAGTGGAGGTGAGACCCAGTACTTC.

The V and J genes are TRBV2 and TRBJ2-1, with 11 nucleotides matching TRBD2. The CDR3 loop spans 17 amino acids. Germline lookup yields CDR1 SNHLY and CDR2 FYNNEI. Trimming at V came to 10 bases and at J to 2 bases, leaving 13 bases not matched to a gene. The CDR3: CAISGTSGAGTYNEQFF. CDR3 sequence (DNA): TGTGCCATTTCCGGGACTAGCGGAGCGGGCACCTACAATGAGCAGTTCTTC. Full variable domain (missing parts from reference TRBV2 and TRBJ2-1): EPEVTQTPSHQVTQMGQEVILRCVPISNHLYFYWYRQILGQKVEFLVSFYNNEISEKSEIFDDQFSVERPDGSNFTLKIRSTKLEDSAMYFCAISGTSGAGTYNEQFFGPGTRLTVL.

This clone was counted once. The chain recombines TRBV3-1 (or the pseudogene TRBV3-2) with TRBJ1-3; D is ambiguous. The CDR3 covers 17 residues. Between the trimmed V and J ends, which lost 0 bases and 0 bases, there was a span of 12 bases. Germline V gives CDR1 LGHDT, CDR2 YNNKEL (reference sequence). The CDR3 region is CASSQDMRVHSGNTIYF. The CDR3 DNA sequence: TGTGCCAGCAGCCAAGACATGAGGGTGCACTCTGGAAACACCATATATTTT.

The chain uses TRBV29-1 and TRBJ2-4; D gene unclear. This CDR3 contains 15 residues. V shed 3 bases and J shed 3 bases, with 15 bases lying between them. The germline V gene has CDR1 SQVTM and CDR2 ANQGSEA. CDR3 amino acids: CSVDTPSLDKNIQYF. CDR3 sequence (DNA): TGCAGCGTTGACACTCCTTCCCTCGACAAAAACATTCAGTACTTC.

This clone occurred a few times. The V gene is TRBV19, the J gene TRBJ2-7; 9 bases are a match to TRBD1. Germline trimming cut 3 bases from V and 7 bases from J; bases unmatched to any gene: 7. The length of the CDR3 is 14 residues. From germline, CDR1 is LNHDA and CDR2 SQIVND (reference sequence). CDR3 DNA sequence: TGTGCCAGTAGTATGGAGGACAGGGGTAAGGAGCAGTACTTC. Its protein product is CASSMEDRGKEQYF.

This sequence joins TRBV5-1 and TRBJ1-4, with TRBD1 identical over 9 bases. V was pared by 2 bases and J by 5 bases, with 7 bases of the junction left unmatched. Germline V gene lookup returns CDR1 SGHRS and CDR2 YFSETQ. This CDR3 contains 16 residues. This chain's CDR3 is CASSLLTGGQNEKLFF. The CDR3 bases are TGCGCCAGCAGCTTATTAACAGGGGGCCAGAATGAAAAACTGTTTTTT.

The chain carries TRBV28 and TRBJ1-2, with 8 bases aligning to TRBD1. Germline V gene lookup returns CDR1 MDHEN and CDR2 SYDVKM. V trimming: 5 bases; J trimming: 3 bases; junction bases outside the gene matches: 14. This CDR3 spans 17 amino acids. In nucleotides, the CDR3 is TGTGCCAGCAGTGCCGGGACAGGAACCCTAGGGGACTATGGCTACACCTTC. The encoded protein is CASSAGTGTLGDYGYTF.

The chain employs TRBV19 and TRBJ2-3; D may be TRBD2 (5 bases). The CDR3 has 16 amino acids. CDR1 and CDR2 (germline): LNHDA, SQIVND (reference sequence). V gave up 3 bases and J gave up 2 bases, with 15 bases separating them. The CDR3 DNA reads TGTGCCAGTAGTATTGGCACTAGTCTGTCCACAGATACGCAGTATTTT. Translated: CASSIGTSLSTDTQYF.

This clone was detected a few times. The CDR3 DNA reads as TGTGCCAGCAGTTCGGGGGGGTCTGTGGATGAGCAGTTCTTC. It codes for CASSSGGSVDEQFF. The V gene is TRBV6-2 or TRBV6-3, the J gene TRBJ2-1; 8 nucleotides line up with TRBD2. CDR1 is MNHEY, CDR2 SVGEGT, per germline. CDR3 length: 14 residues. J was trimmed by 8 bases and V by 4 bases; bases with no gene match: 7.

A single count supports this clone. CDR3 region: CSVLRLAGSGNIQYF. CDR3 in DNA: TGCAGCGTTCTTCGACTAGCGGGGTCCGGAAACATTCAGTACTTC. The chain couples TRBV29-1 to TRBJ2-4, with 11 positions matching TRBD2. The CDR3 is 15 residues long. The J segment lost 6 bases and the V segment lost 5 bases, leaving 9 bases of the junction unmatched. From germline, CDR1 is SQVTM and CDR2 ANQGSEA.

J is TRBJ2-7 and V is TRBV5-5, with 8 positions matching TRBD1. This CDR3 region has 16 residues. Trimming at V came to 0 bases and at J to 3 bases, leaving 8 bases not matched to a gene. The germline V gene has CDR1 SGHKS and CDR2 YYEKEE (reference sequence). This CDR3 reads CASSLEGTGAYYEQYF. For the CDR3, the DNA is TGTGCCAGCAGCTTGGAAGGGACAGGAGCGTACTACGAGCAGTACTTC.

The CDR3 region is CASSLGTGKGEKLFF. The DNA of the CDR3 is TGTGCCAGCAGCCTCGGGACAGGGAAAGGGGAAAAACTGTTTTTT. The chain joins TRBV9 to TRBJ1-4, with 9 bases aligning to TRBD1. Looked up from germline, CDR1 is SGDLS and CDR2 is YYNGEE. The CDR3 is 15 residues long. The V segment lost 4 bases and the J segment 8 bases; nucleotides outside the gene matches: 9.

The rearrangement uses TRBV11-2 and TRBJ2-1, with 15 bases aligning to TRBD2. The CDR3 is 17 amino acids. Germline CDR1 is SGHAT and CDR2 is FQNNGV. Unmatched junction bases numbered 6, after V lost 5 bases and J lost 4 bases. CDR3: CASSHRTSGRGYNEQFF. DNA of the CDR3: TGTGCCAGCAGCCATCGGACTAGCGGGAGGGGGTACAATGAGCAGTTCTTC.